This T cell receptor beta chain was recovered during a study of control samples from healthy donors and cancer patients. Data came from immunoSEQ multiplex PCR; TCRdb stores just in-frame clones and leaves some out. The table lists 150,000 to 200,000 clones, just over 85% of them singletons. Trimming took 1 base from V and 3 from J, leaving 14 bases between them. Germline V lookup: CDR1 SGHRS, CDR2 YFSETQ. The CDR3 runs 16 residues. The sequenced sample was blood. This TCR came from a man between 18 and 35 years old in good health. J is TRBJ2-4 and V is TRBV5-1; D ambiguous. The CDR3 sequence is CASSLFGYKGKNIQYF. DNA of the CDR3: TGCGCCAGCAGCTTGTTTGGTTACAAGGGCAAAAACATTCAGTACTTC. Full variable domain (rest looked up from reference TRBV5-1 and TRBJ2-4): KAGVTQTPRYLIKTRGQQVTLSCSPISGHRSVSWYQQTPGQGLQFLFEYFSETQRNKGNFPGRFSGRQFSNSRSEMNVSTLELGDSALYLCASSLFGYKGKNIQYFGAGTRLSVL.